Following are 20 T cell receptor beta chains from one sample sequenced in a study of T cells after yellow fever vaccination. TCRdb recomputed calls from the 5' RACE reads with MiXCR, one row per CDR3 protein. The table records about 320,000 distinct CDR3 sequences, 3.5% to 5% of them present only once. The starting material was PBMCs, obtained 15 days after the yellow fever booster vaccination. The receptors stem from a man between 18 and 35 years old who received the YFV17D yellow fever vaccine.

The rearrangement joins TRBV29-1 to TRBJ2-1; 10 nucleotides agree with TRBD2. The V gene end was trimmed by 1 base and the J gene end by 7 bases; junction bases not matched to a gene: 13. The germline V gene has CDR1 SQVTM and CDR2 ANQGSEA. The CDR3 is 17 residues long. Here the CDR3 reads CSVEAQTSGVFGNEQFF. CDR3 nucleotides: TGCAGCGTTGAAGCGCAAACTAGCGGGGTGTTCGGGAATGAGCAGTTCTTC.

J is TRBJ2-7 and V is TRBV20-1; 11 bases agree with TRBD1. This CDR3 has 12 residues. Germline assignment: CDR1 DFQATT and CDR2 SNEGSKA (reference sequence). V shed 6 bases and J 7 bases; nucleotides not matched to a gene: 5. In DNA form, the CDR3 reads TGCAGTGCCGTGGACAGGGGGCTTGAGCAGTACTTC. Translation gives CSAVDRGLEQYF.

The chain is built from TRBV7-9 and TRBJ2-2; D tentatively reads TRBD1 or TRBD2 (5 bases each). The CDR3 consists of 18 residues. Trimming took off 4 bases at V and 0 bases at J, with 18 bases between the two ends. Germline CDR1 SEHNR, CDR2 FQNEAQ (reference sequence). CDR3: CASSSGRTKPTNTGELFF. The CDR3 coding sequence is TGTGCCAGCAGCTCGGGGCGGACAAAACCCACGAACACCGGGGAGCTGTTTTTT.

This clonotype has more than one count but fewer than ten. This chain connects TRBV6-5 to TRBJ1-4; D might be TRBD1 (5 bases). V lost 6 bases and J 6 bases, leaving 17 bases between the germline ends. CDR1 and CDR2 from the germline V gene are MNHEY and SVGAGI. CDR3 size: 15 residues. The CDR3 loop reads CASSLGPQQYEKLFF. The DNA for the CDR3 is TGTGCCAGCAGCTTGGGGCCGCAACAGTATGAAAAACTGTTTTTT.

This clonotype was seen only a few times. The chain employs TRBV6-5 and TRBJ2-3; 7 positions match TRBD1. CDR1 and CDR2 from the germline V gene are MNHEY and SVGAGI. This CDR3 has 16 residues. Losses at the gene ends were 6 bases for V and 2 bases for J; bases not matched to a gene: 11. This CDR3 is CASSSEGQTYTDTQYF. CDR3 coding DNA: TGTGCCAGCAGCTCCGAGGGACAGACCTACACAGATACGCAGTATTTT.

The V and J genes are TRBV5-1 and TRBJ2-3; 7 positions agree with TRBD1. After removal of 3 bases from V and 1 base from J, the junction contained 5 bases not matched to a gene. CDR1 SGHRS and CDR2 YFSETQ come from the germline V gene. CDR3 size: 15 residues. CDR3 region: CASSSQGIGTDTQYF. The CDR3 bases are TGCGCCAGCAGCTCACAGGGGATCGGCACAGATACGCAGTATTTT.

This clonotype was counted many times. The chain carries TRBV12-3 or TRBV12-4 and TRBJ1-1; 7 positions match TRBD1. J gave up 6 bases and V 4 bases, and 8 bases lay outside the gene matches. This CDR3 comprises 14 residues. CDR3 loop: CASSSTGDWAEAFF. In DNA, the CDR3 is TGTGCCAGCAGTTCAACAGGGGACTGGGCTGAAGCTTTCTTT.

This clonotype was detected many times. V is TRBV27 and J is TRBJ2-1; no definite D call. The CDR3 is 16 amino acids. Germline V CDR1 and CDR2: MNHEY, SMNVEV (reference sequence). V lost 3 bases to trimming and J lost 4 bases, with 16 bases between them. The CDR3 DNA follows: TGTGCCAGCAGTTTCCGACTCCTCACCCTTTACAATGAGCAGTTCTTC. This codes for CASSFRLLTLYNEQFF.

Many counts were recorded for this clonotype. The CDR3 DNA sequence: TGTGCCAGCAAGGGGAAATGGCTAGAGACCCAGTACTTC. The encoded protein is CASKGKWLETQYF. This rearrangement joins TRBV2 to TRBJ2-5, with D tentatively TRBD1 (5 bases). Germline lookup yields CDR1 SNHLY and CDR2 FYNNEI. The CDR3 covers 13 residues. V lost 7 bases to trimming and J lost 4 bases, with 13 bases between them. The full variable domain, rest sourced from reference TRBV2 and TRBJ2-5, is EPEVTQTPSHQVTQMGQEVILRCVPISNHLYFYWYRQILGQKVEFLVSFYNNEISEKSEIFDDQFSVERPDGSNFTLKIRSTKLEDSAMYFCASKGKWLETQYFGPGTRLLVL.

This clonotype appeared many times. J is TRBJ1-1 and V is TRBV6-5; D not certain. The CDR3 is 15 residues long. Germline V gene lookup returns CDR1 MNHEY and CDR2 SVGAGI. Trimming took off 1 base at V and 2 bases at J, with 11 bases between the two ends. DNA of the CDR3: TGTGCCAGCAGTTACTTTCCTAGGGTTAACACTGAAGCTTTCTTT. It specifies CASSYFPRVNTEAFF.

This clonotype was detected ten times or more. The chain couples TRBV11-2 to TRBJ1-2; TRBD1 matches 9 bases. Trimming cost V 3 bases and J 8 bases; bases outside gene matches: 10. The CDR3 sequence is 15 residues long. Per germline, CDR1 SGHAT and CDR2 FQNNGV. The CDR3 loop reads CASSFRNRGLGGYTF. In DNA form, the CDR3 reads TGTGCCAGCAGCTTCCGGAACAGGGGGCTAGGAGGCTACACCTTC.

This chain uses TRBV14 with TRBJ2-3; D is unresolved. Germline V gene sequence: CDR1 SGHDN, CDR2 FVKESK. The germline V and J ends were trimmed by 4 bases and 2 bases, with 10 bases remaining between them. The CDR3 contains 14 residues. The CDR3 DNA follows: TGTGCCAGCAGCCCTACGTGGGCCACAGATACGCAGTATTTT. It is translated as CASSPTWATDTQYF.

This clonotype occurred a few times. The chain uses TRBV6-5 and TRBJ1-1, with D perhaps matching TRBD1 (6 bases). V lost 5 bases and J lost 4, with 8 bases in between. CDR1 and CDR2 from the germline V gene are MNHEY and SVGAGI. The CDR3 has 12 residues. This CDR3 is CASSRDTTEAFF. DNA of the CDR3: TGTGCCAGCAGTCGGGACACCACTGAAGCTTTCTTT.

The chain links TRBV5-1 to TRBJ1-5; TRBD1 matches 10 bases. Germline CDR1 reads SGHRS; CDR2 reads YFSETQ. This CDR3 has 17 amino acids. V gave up 0 bases and J gave up 6 bases; unmatched junction bases: 9. The CDR3 spells CASSLDPGTGVTQPQHF. The CDR3 DNA reads as TGCGCCAGCAGCTTGGACCCCGGGACAGGGGTAACTCAGCCCCAGCATTTT.

A few counts support this clonotype. The chain is built from TRBV7-2 and TRBJ1-2, with D possibly matching TRBD1 (5 bases). V was trimmed by 1 base and J by 2 bases, leaving 14 bases between them. The CDR3 sequence is 16 residues long. Looked up from germline, CDR1 is SGHTA and CDR2 is FQGNSA. The CDR3 DNA is TGTGCCAGCAGCTTAGTTTACCGGGGGAACAACTATGGCTACACCTTC. It translates to CASSLVYRGNNYGYTF.

This clonotype was observed at least ten times. The V gene is TRBV7-2, the J gene TRBJ1-5; TRBD1 matches at 7 bases. The trim removed 6 bases at V and 6 bases at J, leaving 8 bases unmatched. Germline CDR1 reads SGHTA; CDR2 reads FQGNSA. The CDR3 has 14 residues. The CDR3 DNA sequence: TGTGCCAGCAGTCTGACAGGGATGAGTCAGCCCCAGCATTTT. This gives the protein CASSLTGMSQPQHF.

This clonotype showed up just a few times. The chain has TRBV29-1 and TRBJ2-5; 9 nucleotides agree with TRBD1. The CDR3 loop spans 14 amino acids. J was trimmed by 5 bases and V by 7 bases; bases with no gene match: 11. Germline loops: CDR1 SQVTM, CDR2 ANQGSEA. The CDR3 sequence is CSARRDRAAETQYF. CDR3 sequence (DNA): TGCAGCGCCCGCCGGGACAGGGCTGCGGAGACCCAGTACTTC. The full variable domain, its missing parts supplied by reference TRBV29-1 and TRBJ2-5, is SAVISQKPSRDICQRGTSLTIQCQVDSQVTMMFWYRQQPGQSLTLIATANQGSEATYESGFVIDKFPISRPNLTFSTLTVSNMSPEDSSIYLCSARRDRAAETQYFGPGTRLLVL.

This clonotype has ten or more counts. The CDR3 sequence: CASSPRTGESEQFF. In DNA, the CDR3 is TGTGCCAGCAGCCCTAGGACAGGCGAGAGTGAGCAGTTCTTC. The chain carries TRBV5-5 and TRBJ2-1, with 7 bases lining up with TRBD1. The germline V gene encodes CDR1 SGHKS and CDR2 YYEKEE (reference sequence). The length of the CDR3 is 14 residues. Trimming took 4 bases from V and 9 from J; bases not matched to a gene: 10.

This clonotype appeared a few times. The gene calls are TRBV20-1 and TRBJ1-5; possible D gene TRBD1, 5 bases. Germline CDR1 DFQATT, CDR2 SNEGSKA (reference sequence). V dropped 5 bases and J dropped 4 bases, with 12 bases sitting between them. The CDR3 length is 13 residues. The CDR3 protein is CSALEGFNQPQHF. The DNA for the CDR3 is TGCAGTGCTTTAGAGGGGTTTAATCAGCCCCAGCATTTT.

The CDR3 spells CASSDQGANEKLFF. The CDR3 DNA sequence: TGCGCCAGCAGCGACCAGGGAGCGAATGAAAAACTGTTTTTT. The V call is TRBV5-1, the J call TRBJ1-4, with D possibly matching TRBD1 (5 bases). The CDR3 totals 14 residues. V was pared by 4 bases and J by 5 bases, with 12 bases between. Per the germline V gene, CDR1 is SGHRS and CDR2 is YFSETQ.